This entry lists 4 T cell receptor beta chains sequenced from one sample in a study of blood T cell repertoires in COVID-19. TCRdb's table, derived via immunoSEQ multiplex PCR, lists solely in-frame clones and lacks some. Of hundreds of thousands of clones listed, around nine tenths are singletons. The material sequenced was PBMCs or T cells enriched from blood (not recorded which). These receptors were obtained from a woman in her thirties or forties who had recovered from COVID-19.

The V call is TRBV7-8, the J call TRBJ1-6; 10 positions agree with TRBD1. The ends lost 1 base at V and 9 bases at J; junction bases unmatched: 0. This CDR3 has 14 residues. The germline V gene has CDR1 SGHVS and CDR2 FQNEAQ. CDR3 sequence reads: CASSLGTGGSPLHF. CDR3 bases: TGTGCCAGCAGCTTAGGGACAGGGGGTTCACCCCTCCACTTT.

This clone appeared a few times. The chain uses TRBV5-4 and TRBJ2-1, with a possible D match to TRBD1 (5 bases). Trimming left V 2 bases short and J 8 bases short, with 17 bases between. This CDR3 contains 15 residues. Germline V gene lookup returns CDR1 SGHNT and CDR2 YYREEE (reference sequence). CDR3 DNA: TGTGCCAGCAGCTTCGACCAGGGCGAAGGGCATGAGCAGTTCTTC. Translating gives CASSFDQGEGHEQFF.

The genes are TRBV14 and TRBJ2-1, with TRBD2 identical over 8 bases. The J segment lost 3 bases and the V segment lost 0 bases, leaving 13 bases of the junction unmatched. Germline CDR1 and CDR2: SGHDN and FVKESK. The length of the CDR3 is 19 residues. CDR3 sequence (DNA): TGTGCCAGCAGCCAAGAATTTAGGAGCGGGAGATACCACTACAATGAGCAGTTCTTC. Amino acid sequence: CASSQEFRSGRYHYNEQFF.

The chain links TRBV7-5 to TRBJ2-3; TRBD2 reflects the table's D call only, with no check against the DNA. TRBV7-5 is tagged as a pseudogene. This CDR3 region has 14 residues. The CDR3 nucleotides are TGTGCCAGGCCGGGACACGAACTAGCGGATACGCAGTATTTT. Its protein product is CARPGHELADTQYF.